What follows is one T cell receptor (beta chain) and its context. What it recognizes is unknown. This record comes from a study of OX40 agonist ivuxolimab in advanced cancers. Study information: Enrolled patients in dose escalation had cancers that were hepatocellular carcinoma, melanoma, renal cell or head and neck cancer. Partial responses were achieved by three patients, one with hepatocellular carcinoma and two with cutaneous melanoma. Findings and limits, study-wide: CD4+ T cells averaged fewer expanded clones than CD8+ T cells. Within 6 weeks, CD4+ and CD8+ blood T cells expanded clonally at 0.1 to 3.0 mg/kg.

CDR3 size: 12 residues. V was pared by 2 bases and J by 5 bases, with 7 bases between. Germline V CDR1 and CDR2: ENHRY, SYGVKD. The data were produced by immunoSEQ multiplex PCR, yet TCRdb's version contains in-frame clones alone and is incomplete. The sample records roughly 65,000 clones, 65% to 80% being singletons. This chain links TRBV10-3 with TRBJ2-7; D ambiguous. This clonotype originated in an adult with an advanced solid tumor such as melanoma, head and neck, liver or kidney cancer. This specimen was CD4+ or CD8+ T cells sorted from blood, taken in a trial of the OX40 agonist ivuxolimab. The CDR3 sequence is CAISERADEQYF. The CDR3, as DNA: TGTGCCATCAGTGAGAGGGCTGACGAGCAGTACTTC.